The rows below give T cell receptor beta chains drawn from one sample of a study of CD8 T cells in ankylosing spondylitis. TCRdb called the 5' RACE reads again in MiXCR, with one record for every CDR3 protein. The sample carries about 240,000 distinct CDR3 sequences, less than 10% recorded once. Specimen: blood, either unsorted or a sorted T cell fraction (not recorded which). These receptors were collected from a male donor with ankylosing spondylitis or in good health (not recorded which). Each CDR3 is given with its conserved first and last residue. The order of the fields is clone size, V gene, D gene, J gene, CDR3 DNA, CDR3 protein. The D gene is left open where the match is weak. Clone size is not always given. Where it is, it says once, few, many or a class for expanded clones.

>many|TRBV20-1|-|TRBJ2-1
TGCAGTGCTAGAGCGGAGCGGGTGTGGTACAATGAGCAGTTCTTC
CSARAERVWYNEQFF
>many|TRBV7-9|-|TRBJ2-1
TGTGCCAGCAGCTCCTTCTTAGGGGTCCGCAATGAGCAGTTCTTC
CASSSFLGVRNEQFF
>many|TRBV20-1|-|TRBJ1-2
TGCAGTGCTAGAGGGGCAGTGTTTTCCTATGGCTACACCTTC
CSARGAVFSYGYTF
>many|TRBV20-1|TRBD2|TRBJ2-3
TGCAGTGCTCGAGGGGGGACTAGCGGGGCAGATACGCAGTATTTT
CSARGGTSGADTQYF
>many|TRBV15|TRBD2|TRBJ2-1
TGTGCCACCAGCAGGACTAGCGGGATTGAGCAGTTCTTC
CATSRTSGIEQFF
>-|TRBV29-1|TRBD1|TRBJ2-7
TGCAGCGCAAGACAGGGTGGAGGCTACGAGCAGTACTTC
CSARQGGGYEQYF
>-|TRBV20-1|TRBD2|TRBJ2-5
TGCAGTGCTAGAACCTGGACTAGCGGGGGGGAGACCCAGTACTTC
CSARTWTSGGETQYF
>many|TRBV7-3|-|TRBJ2-1
TGTGCCAGCAGCTTAGACGGGGGTAGTGAGCAGTTCTTC
CASSLDGGSEQFF
>few|TRBV12-3/TRBV12-4|-|TRBJ2-5
TGTGCCAGCTTGTGGGGAGGTCAAGAGACCCAGTACTTC
CASLWGGQETQYF
>many|TRBV11-3|TRBD2|TRBJ2-5
TGTGCCAGCAGCTTAGGGGTAGCGGGAGCTGGAGAGACCCAGTACTTC
CASSLGVAGAGETQYF
>few|TRBV20-1|TRBD2|TRBJ2-1
TGCAGTGCTAGAGCCCGGGAGGGCCCCAATGAGCAGTTCTTC
CSARAREGPNEQFF
>many|TRBV10-3|TRBD1|TRBJ1-1
TGTGCCGCCGGGACAGCGAACACTGAAGCTTTCTTT
CAAGTANTEAFF
>-|TRBV11-1|-|TRBJ2-2
TGTGCCAGCGTCTACGCGAACGGGCAGGCGCCCTTAGGGAACACCGGGGAGCTGTTTTTT
CASVYANGQAPLGNTGELFF
>-|TRBV12-5|-|TRBJ2-1
TGTGCTAGTGGTTTTTTGACAGCGTACAATGAGCAGTTCTTC
CASGFLTAYNEQFF